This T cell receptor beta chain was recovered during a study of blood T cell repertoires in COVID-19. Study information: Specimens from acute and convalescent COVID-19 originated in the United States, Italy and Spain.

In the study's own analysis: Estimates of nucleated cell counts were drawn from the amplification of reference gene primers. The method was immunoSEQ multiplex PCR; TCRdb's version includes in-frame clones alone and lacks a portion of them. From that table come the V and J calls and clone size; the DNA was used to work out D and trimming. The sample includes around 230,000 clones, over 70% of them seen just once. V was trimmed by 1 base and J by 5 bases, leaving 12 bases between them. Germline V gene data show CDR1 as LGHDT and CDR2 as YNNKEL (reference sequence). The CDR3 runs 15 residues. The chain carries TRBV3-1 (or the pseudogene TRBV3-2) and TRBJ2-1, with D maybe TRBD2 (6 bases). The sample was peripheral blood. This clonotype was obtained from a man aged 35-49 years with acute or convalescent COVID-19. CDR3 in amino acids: CASSQVTGVNNEQFF. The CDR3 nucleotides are TGTGCCAGCAGCCAAGTAACGGGAGTAAACAATGAGCAGTTCTTC.